Presented here are 7 T cell receptor beta chains from one specimen sequenced in a study of molecular identifiers for immune sequencing clone quantification. From the PCR reads, TCRdb called clonotypes with MiXCR, one entry per CDR3 protein. Among over 600,000 distinct CDR3 sequences listed, 15% to 20% were seen once. Sequencing was carried out using naive CD8+ T cells from blood, with Jurkat cell RNA spiked in. The subset: FACS-sorted CD8+CD4-CCR7+CD45RA+ naive T cells. The receptors come from a human donor in good health. Some libraries in this study had Jurkat cell RNA spiked in.

On this clonotype itself: One end of the junction does not line up with germline, which may come from a read error. V usage is TRBV30 and J usage is TRBJ2-1; 8 positions agree with TRBD2. Germline V gene lookup returns CDR1 GTSNPN and CDR2 SVGIG (reference sequence). CDR3 length: 14 amino acids. DNA of the CDR3: TGTGTCTGGGCGGGGGGCACTTCCTACAATGAGCAGTTCTTC. Its protein product is CVWAGGTSYNEQFF.

The rearrangement joins TRBV27 to TRBJ2-7, with D perhaps TRBD1 (6 bases). CDR3 length: 15 amino acids. The germline V gene has CDR1 MNHEY and CDR2 SMNVEV (reference sequence). V lost 1 base, J lost 2 bases, and 12 bases lay in between. This chain's CDR3 is CASSLLQDRTYEQYF. For the CDR3, the DNA is TGTGCCAGCAGTTTATTACAGGACAGAACCTACGAGCAGTACTTC.

This clonotype came up many times. In DNA, the CDR3 is TGTGCCAGCAGCATTCAGGGGTTCTTAGGTTCAGATACGCAGTATTTT. This encodes CASSIQGFLGSDTQYF. The gene calls are TRBV7-2 and TRBJ2-3; D might be TRBD1 (6 bases). The V gene's germline CDR1 is SGHTA and CDR2 FQGNSA. V lost 5 bases, J lost 4 bases, and 19 bases lay in between. The CDR3 runs 16 residues.

This clonotype was seen at least ten times. This sequence joins TRBV7-9 and TRBJ2-3; D ambiguous. The CDR3 covers 14 residues. Trimming shortened V by 3 bases and J by 0 bases, and 7 bases separated the two germline ends. From germline, CDR1 is SEHNR and CDR2 FQNEAQ (reference sequence). The DNA for the CDR3 is TGTGCCAGCAGCTTGGAAGGTAGCACAGATACGCAGTATTTT. It encodes CASSLEGSTDTQYF.

CDR3 region: CASSEEGGGTNSPLHF. The CDR3 region has the DNA TGTGCCAGCAGTGAGGAGGGTGGCGGAACTAATTCACCCCTCCACTTT. V and J are TRBV2 and TRBJ1-6; unclear D gene. With 3 bases removed from V and 6 bases from J, the gap between germline ends came to 15 bases. Germline assignment: CDR1 SNHLY and CDR2 FYNNEI. CDR3 length: 16 amino acids. Using reference TRBV2 and TRBJ1-6 for the parts outside the CDR3, the full variable domain is EPEVTQTPSHQVTQMGQEVILRCVPISNHLYFYWYRQILGQKVEFLVSFYNNEISEKSEIFDDQFSVERPDGSNFTLKIRSTKLEDSAMYFCASSEEGGGTNSPLHFGNGTRLTVT.

V and J are TRBV20-1 and TRBJ2-7, with 9 nucleotides matching TRBD2. The J segment lost 2 bases and the V segment lost 6 bases, leaving 17 bases of the junction unmatched. This CDR3 has 17 amino acids. Germline loops: CDR1 DFQATT, CDR2 SNEGSKA (reference sequence). CDR3 DNA sequence: TGCAGTGCCAGACCCCGAACCCCGAGACTAGCGGCCTACGAGCAGTACTTC. This codes for CSARPRTPRLAAYEQYF.

This clonotype was observed at least ten times. J is TRBJ2-3 and V is TRBV12-3 or TRBV12-4, with D perhaps matching TRBD2 (6 bases). Trimming took off 3 bases at V and 6 bases at J, with 19 bases between the two ends. The CDR3 is 16 amino acids. CDR3 loop: CASSLLGNAGRDTQYF. The CDR3 region has the DNA TGTGCCAGCAGTTTGTTGGGCAACGCTGGGAGGGATACGCAGTATTTT.